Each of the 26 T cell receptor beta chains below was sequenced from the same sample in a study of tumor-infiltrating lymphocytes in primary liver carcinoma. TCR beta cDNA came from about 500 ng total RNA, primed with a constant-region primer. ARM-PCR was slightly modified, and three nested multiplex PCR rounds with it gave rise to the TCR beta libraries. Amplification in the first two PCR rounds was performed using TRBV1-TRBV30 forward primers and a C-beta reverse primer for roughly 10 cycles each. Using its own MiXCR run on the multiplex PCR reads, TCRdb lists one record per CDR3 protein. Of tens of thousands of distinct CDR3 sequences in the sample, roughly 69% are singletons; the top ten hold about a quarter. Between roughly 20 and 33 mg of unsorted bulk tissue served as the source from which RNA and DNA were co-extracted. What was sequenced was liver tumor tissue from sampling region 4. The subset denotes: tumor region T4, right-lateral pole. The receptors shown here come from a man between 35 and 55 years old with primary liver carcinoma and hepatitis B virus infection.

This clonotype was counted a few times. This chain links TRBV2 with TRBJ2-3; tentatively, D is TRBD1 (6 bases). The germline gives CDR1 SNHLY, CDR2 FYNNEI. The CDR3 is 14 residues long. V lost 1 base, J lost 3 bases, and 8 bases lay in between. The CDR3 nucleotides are TGTGCCAGCAGTGAAGTCAGGGGAACAGATACGCAGTATTTT. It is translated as CASSEVRGTDTQYF. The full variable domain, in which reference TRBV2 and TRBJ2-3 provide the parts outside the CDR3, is EPEVTQTPSHQVTQMGQEVILRCVPISNHLYFYWYRQILGQKVEFLVSFYNNEISEKSEIFDDQFSVERPDGSNFTLKIRSTKLEDSAMYFCASSEVRGTDTQYFGPGTRLTVL.

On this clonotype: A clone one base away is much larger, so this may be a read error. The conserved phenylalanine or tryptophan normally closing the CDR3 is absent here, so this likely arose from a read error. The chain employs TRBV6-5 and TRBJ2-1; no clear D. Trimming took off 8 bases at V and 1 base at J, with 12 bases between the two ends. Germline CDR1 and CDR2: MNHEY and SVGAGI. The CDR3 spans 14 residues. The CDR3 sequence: CASGQRESYNEQFY. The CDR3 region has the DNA TGTGCCAGCGGGCAGAGAGAATCCTACAATGAGCAGTTCTAC.

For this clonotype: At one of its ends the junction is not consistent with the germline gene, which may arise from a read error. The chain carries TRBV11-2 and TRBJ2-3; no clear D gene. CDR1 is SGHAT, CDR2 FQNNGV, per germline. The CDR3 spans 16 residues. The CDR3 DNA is TGTGCCGGCAGCTTTGGATCCAGGCCCGACACAGATACGCAGTATTTT. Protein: CAGSFGSRPDTDTQYF.

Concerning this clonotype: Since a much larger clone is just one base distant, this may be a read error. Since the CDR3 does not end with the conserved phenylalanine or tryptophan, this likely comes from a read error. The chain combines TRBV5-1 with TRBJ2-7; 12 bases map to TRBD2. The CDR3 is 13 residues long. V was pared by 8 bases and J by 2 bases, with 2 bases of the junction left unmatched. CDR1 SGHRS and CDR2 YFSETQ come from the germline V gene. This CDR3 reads CASRLAGAYEQYL. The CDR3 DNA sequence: TGCGCCAGTAGACTAGCGGGAGCCTACGAGCAGTACCTC.

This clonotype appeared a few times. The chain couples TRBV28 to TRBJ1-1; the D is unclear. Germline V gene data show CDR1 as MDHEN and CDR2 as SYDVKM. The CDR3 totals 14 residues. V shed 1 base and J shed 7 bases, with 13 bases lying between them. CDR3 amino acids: CASSLFTTDREAFF. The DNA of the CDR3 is TGTGCCAGCAGTTTATTTACTACGGACCGTGAAGCTTTCTTT.

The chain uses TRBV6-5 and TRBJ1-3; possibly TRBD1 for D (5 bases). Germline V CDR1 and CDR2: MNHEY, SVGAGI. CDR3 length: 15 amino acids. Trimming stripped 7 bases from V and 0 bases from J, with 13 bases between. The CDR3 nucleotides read TGTGCCAGCACTTTAGACAGACGCTCTGGAAACACCATATATTTT. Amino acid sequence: CASTLDRRSGNTIYF.

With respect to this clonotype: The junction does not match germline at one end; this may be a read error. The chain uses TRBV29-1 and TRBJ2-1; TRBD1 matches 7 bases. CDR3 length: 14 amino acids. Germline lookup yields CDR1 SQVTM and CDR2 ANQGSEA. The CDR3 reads CSELPGQRVDEQFF. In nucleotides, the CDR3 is TGCAGCGAATTGCCGGGACAGAGGGTGGATGAACAGTTCTTC.

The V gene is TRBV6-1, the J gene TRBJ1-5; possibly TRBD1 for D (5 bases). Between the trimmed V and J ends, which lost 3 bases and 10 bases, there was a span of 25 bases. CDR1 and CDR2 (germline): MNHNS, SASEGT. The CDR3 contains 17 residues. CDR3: CASSDPGAVYSNLPQHF. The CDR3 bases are TGTGCCAGCAGTGATCCCGGGGCAGTTTATAGCAATCTACCCCAGCATTTT.

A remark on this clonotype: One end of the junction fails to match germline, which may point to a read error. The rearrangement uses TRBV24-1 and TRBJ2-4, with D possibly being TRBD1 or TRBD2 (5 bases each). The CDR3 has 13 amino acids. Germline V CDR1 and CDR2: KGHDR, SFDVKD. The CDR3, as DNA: TGTGTCACCAGTGACCCAAACGGGGACGGTATGTACTTC. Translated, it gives CVTSDPNGDGMYF.

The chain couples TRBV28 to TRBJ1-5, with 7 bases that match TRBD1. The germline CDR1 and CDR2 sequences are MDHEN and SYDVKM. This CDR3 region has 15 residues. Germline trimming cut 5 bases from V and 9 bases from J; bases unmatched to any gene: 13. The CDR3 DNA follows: TGTGCCAGCAGTCCTCCGGGACAGAGCAAACGGCCCCAGCATTTT. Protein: CASSPPGQSKRPQHF.

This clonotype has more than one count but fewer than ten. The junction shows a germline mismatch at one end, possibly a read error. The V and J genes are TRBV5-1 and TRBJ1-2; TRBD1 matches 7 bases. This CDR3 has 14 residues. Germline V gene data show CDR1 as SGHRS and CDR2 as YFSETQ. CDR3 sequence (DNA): TGCGCCAGCACCTTGGTCGCAGGGGGCTATGGCTACACCTTC. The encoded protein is CASTLVAGGYGYTF.

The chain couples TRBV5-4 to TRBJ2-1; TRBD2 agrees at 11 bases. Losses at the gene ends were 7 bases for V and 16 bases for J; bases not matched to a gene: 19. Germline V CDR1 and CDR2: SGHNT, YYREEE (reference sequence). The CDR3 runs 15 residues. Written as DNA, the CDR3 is TGTGCCAGCTGCGATCGACTAGCGGGGTACAATGAGCCATTCTTC. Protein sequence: CASCDRLAGYNEPFF.

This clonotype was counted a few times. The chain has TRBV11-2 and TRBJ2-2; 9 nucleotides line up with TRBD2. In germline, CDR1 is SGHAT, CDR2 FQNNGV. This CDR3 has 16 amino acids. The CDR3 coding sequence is TGTGGCAACAGCTTAGTGTCGCTAGCGGGAACCGGGGAGCTGTTTTTT. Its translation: CGNSLVSLAGTGELFF.

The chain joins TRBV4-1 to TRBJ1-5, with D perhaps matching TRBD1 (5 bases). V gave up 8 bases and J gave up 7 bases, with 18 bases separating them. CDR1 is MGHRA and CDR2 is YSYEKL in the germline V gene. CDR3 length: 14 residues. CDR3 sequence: CASRGGGDGQPQHF. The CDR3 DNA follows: TGCGCCAGCCGAGGAGGAGGGGACGGCCAGCCCCAGCATTTT.

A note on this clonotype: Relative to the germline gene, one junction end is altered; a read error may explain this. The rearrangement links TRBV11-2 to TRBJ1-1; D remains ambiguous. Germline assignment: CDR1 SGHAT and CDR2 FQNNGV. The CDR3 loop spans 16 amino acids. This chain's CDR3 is CASSFDLDGRVAEAFF. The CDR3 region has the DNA TGCGCCAGCAGCTTCGATTTGGACGGAAGAGTCGCTGAAGCCTTCTTT.

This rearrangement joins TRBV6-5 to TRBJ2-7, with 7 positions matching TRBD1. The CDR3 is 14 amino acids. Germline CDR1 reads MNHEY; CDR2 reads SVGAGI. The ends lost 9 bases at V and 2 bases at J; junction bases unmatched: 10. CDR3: CARRTNRGAYEQYF. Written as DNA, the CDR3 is TGTGCCAGAAGAACAAACAGGGGTGCCTACGAGCAGTACTTC.

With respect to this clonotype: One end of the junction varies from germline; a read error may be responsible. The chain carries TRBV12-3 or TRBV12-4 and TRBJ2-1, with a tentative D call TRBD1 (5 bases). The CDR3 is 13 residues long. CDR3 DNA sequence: TGTGCCAGCAGCACGGACAAGTGTAATGAGCGGTTCTTC. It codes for CASSTDKCNERFF.

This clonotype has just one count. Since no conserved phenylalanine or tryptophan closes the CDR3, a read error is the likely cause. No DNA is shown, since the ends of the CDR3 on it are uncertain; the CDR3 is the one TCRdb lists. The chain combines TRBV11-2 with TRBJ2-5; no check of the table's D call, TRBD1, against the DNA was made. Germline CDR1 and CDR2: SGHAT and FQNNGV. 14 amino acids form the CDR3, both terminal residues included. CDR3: CASNLGTAQETHYL.

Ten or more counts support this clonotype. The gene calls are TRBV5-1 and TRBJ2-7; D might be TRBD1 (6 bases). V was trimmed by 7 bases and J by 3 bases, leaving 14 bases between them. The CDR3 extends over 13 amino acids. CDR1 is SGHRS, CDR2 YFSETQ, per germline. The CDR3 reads CASGTGSGYEQYF. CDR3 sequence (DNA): TGCGCCAGCGGCACAGGGTCGGGCTACGAGCAGTACTTC.

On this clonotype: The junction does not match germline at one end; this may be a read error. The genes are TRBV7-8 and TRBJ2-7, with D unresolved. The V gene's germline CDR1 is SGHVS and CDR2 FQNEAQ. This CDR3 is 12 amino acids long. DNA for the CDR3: TGTGTCAGCAGCTTTCAGATCGGAGAGCAGTACTTC. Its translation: CVSSFQIGEQYF.

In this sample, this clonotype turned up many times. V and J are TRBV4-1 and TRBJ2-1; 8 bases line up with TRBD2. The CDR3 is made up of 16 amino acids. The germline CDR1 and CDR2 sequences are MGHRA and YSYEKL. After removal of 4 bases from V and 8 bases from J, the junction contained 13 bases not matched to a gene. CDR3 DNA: TGCGCCAGCAGCCCAATGGGAGCGGGAGACGGGGATGAGCAGTTCTTC. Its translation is CASSPMGAGDGDEQFF.

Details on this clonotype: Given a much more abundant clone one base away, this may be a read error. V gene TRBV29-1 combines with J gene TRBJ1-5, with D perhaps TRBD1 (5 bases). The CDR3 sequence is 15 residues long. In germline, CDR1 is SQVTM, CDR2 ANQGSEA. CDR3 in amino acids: CSVFSRDGSSQPQRF. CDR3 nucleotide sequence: TGCAGCGTCTTCTCCCGGGACGGTAGCAGTCAGCCCCAGCGTTTT.

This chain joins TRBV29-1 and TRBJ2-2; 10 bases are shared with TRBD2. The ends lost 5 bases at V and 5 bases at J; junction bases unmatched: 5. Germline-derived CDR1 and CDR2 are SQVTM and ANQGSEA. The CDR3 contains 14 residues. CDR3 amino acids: CSVSWTSGTGELFF. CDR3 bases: TGCAGCGTTTCCTGGACTAGCGGTACCGGGGAGCTGTTTTTT.

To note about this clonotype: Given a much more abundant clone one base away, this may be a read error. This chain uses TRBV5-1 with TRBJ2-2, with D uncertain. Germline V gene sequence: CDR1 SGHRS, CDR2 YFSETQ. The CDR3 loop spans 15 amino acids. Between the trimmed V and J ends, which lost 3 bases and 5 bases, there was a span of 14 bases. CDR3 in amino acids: CASSSVSMRTGELFF. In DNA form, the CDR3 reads TGCGCCAGCAGCTCGGTGTCGATGCGGACCGGGGAGCTGTTTTTT.

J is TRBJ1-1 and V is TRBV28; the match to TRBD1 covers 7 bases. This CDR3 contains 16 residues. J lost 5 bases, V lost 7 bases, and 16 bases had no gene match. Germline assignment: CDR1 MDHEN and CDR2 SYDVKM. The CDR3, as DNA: TGTGCCAGCACCCTTGCCTTTGAGGGGGCGGGGACTGAAGCTTTCTTT. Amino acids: CASTLAFEGAGTEAFF.

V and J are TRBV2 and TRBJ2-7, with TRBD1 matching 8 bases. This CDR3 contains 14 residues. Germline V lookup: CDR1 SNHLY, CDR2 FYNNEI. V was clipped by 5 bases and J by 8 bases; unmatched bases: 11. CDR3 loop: CASSWTGNSYKQYF. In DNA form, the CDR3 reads TGTGCCAGCAGTTGGACAGGGAACTCATACAAGCAGTACTTC.